This T cell receptor (beta chain) was documented in a study of radiation and T cells in renal cell carcinoma. As concerns this clone: The antigen is undetermined.

The table came from immunoSEQ multiplex PCR; TCRdb's copy has only in-frame clones and leaves some out. The repertoire holds about 62,000 clones, with over 60% as singletons. Sample time point: blood 4 weeks post-SBRT, at nephrectomy. Indicated treatment: 15 Gy SBRT to primary tumor, nephrectomy 4 weeks later. Nephrectomy followed 15 Gy stereotactic body radiation by 4 weeks. Germline V gene data show CDR1 as LNHDA and CDR2 as SQIVND (reference sequence). V shed 4 bases and J shed 3 bases, with 4 bases lying between them. This CDR3 comprises 12 residues. General study points: Top tumor clonotypes rose in blood 2 weeks post-radiation, then contracted.

Specimen: blood, collected from a patient whose treatment included radiotherapy and nephrectomy. The sequence came from a man in his sixties with renal cell carcinoma. The genes are TRBV19 and TRBJ1-5; unclear D gene. The CDR3 spells CASSTFNQPQHF. The CDR3 DNA reads TGTGCCAGTAGTACCTTCAATCAGCCCCAGCATTTT.